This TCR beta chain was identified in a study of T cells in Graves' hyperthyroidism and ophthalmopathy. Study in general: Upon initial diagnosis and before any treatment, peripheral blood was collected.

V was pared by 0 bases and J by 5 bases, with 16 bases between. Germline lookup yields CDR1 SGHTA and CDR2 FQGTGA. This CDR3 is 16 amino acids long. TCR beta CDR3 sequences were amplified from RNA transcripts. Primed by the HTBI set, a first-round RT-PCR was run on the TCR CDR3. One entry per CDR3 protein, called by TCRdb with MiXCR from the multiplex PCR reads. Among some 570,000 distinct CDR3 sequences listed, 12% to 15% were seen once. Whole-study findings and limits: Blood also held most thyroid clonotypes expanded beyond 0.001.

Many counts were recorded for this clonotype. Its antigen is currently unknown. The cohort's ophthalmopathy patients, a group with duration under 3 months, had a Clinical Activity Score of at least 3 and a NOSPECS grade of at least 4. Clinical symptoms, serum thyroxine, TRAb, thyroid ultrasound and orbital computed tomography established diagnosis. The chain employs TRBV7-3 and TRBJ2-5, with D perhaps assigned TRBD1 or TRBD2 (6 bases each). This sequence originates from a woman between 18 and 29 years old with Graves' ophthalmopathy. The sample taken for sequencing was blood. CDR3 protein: CASSLTGGPPRETQYF. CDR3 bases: TGTGCCAGCAGCTTAACCGGGGGCCCCCCCCGGGAGACCCAGTACTTC.